What follows describes a single T cell receptor beta chain. Its antigen is not yet known. No base-level quality is on record; no much larger clone is a single base apart. From the germline V gene (reference sequence), CDR1 is SGHKS and CDR2 is YYEKEE. Counted from cysteine to phenylalanine, this CDR3 has 15 amino acids. Only CDR3 DNA remains: 45 bases, in frame from the first base. Between the V and J ends, shortened by 4 bases and 0 bases respectively, the junction contains 13 bases. This entry is derived from a study of identical twins listed by TCRdb under 2016. At the level of the whole study: The study deep-sequenced TCR alpha and beta repertoires from monozygotic twins, unrelated adults of various ages and cord blood to test whether fetal clonotypes persist. Replicate twin experiments were performed at different times using different library preparation protocols to rule out contamination. Results and caveats for the whole study, not just this receptor: Fewer insertions were carried by abundant cord blood beta clonotypes; a weaker similar trend was observed in young adult naive repertoires, while no such trend was observed in memory repertoires. A weaker excess of twin sharing was found in beta out-of-frame sequences because the signal-to-noise ratio was lowered by fewer shared sequences. Compared with coincidental sharing between unrelated individuals, out-of-frame TCR alpha sequences shared between twins had an excess of sequences with low generation probability. Out-of-frame TCR alpha sharing in monozygotic twins was systematically underestimated by recombination models, whereas sharing between unrelated individuals was in agreement with the recombination models. Because the same donors could not be followed over many years, conclusions were based on cross-sectional statistical analysis. Zero-insertion analyses could be partly confounded by invariant T cells such as MAIT and iNKT, although diverse VJ usage argued against such confounding for most clonotypes.

Libraries were prepared through 5' RACE. Reads for this sample came from an Illumina HiSeq 2000. A universal primer binding site was added through template switching, and the final cDNA carried a unique molecular identifier so that TCR cDNA molecules could be counted accurately. First-strand cDNA for TCR alpha and beta chains was synthesized from specific primers in the conserved constant-segment region. To control for contamination, each cDNA library was double barcoded with a SMART-Mk sample barcode plus Illumina barcodes. TruSeq adapter sequences, together with Illumina sample barcodes, were added in two successive PCR steps. TCR alpha and beta cDNA libraries were sequenced on the Illumina HiSeq platform with custom primers. In the paper's pipeline: Raw reads were processed with MiGEC to extract unique molecular identifiers, and MiXCR was used to determine CDR3 positions. For each individual, recombination models were inferred using an EM algorithm with the repgenHMM and IGoR tools. The tcR package in R was used for shared clonotype analysis, with sharing normalized by the product of cloneset sizes. Out-of-frame nonproductive sequences were analyzed to study raw recombination free of thymic and clonal selection effects. The raw public reads went through TCRdb reprocessing: fastp at Q25, MiXCR clone calling, in-frame beta chains kept. Each record represents a unique CDR3 protein, reported with the most common genes and DNA among its rows. In this record, the V and J calls reflect TCRdb's handling and not the investigators' own analysis. The sample profile shows around 490,000 distinct CDR3 sequences; roughly 15% of them were found once. Roughly 0.43% of the sample goes to the ten largest clones.

Only healthy Caucasian donors were included. The twin cohort consisted of three pairs of female monozygotic twins, all aged about 18 to 29 years. Positive isolation kits from Invitrogen were used to isolate the CD4+ and CD8+ T cell populations. These data are also associated with another study on yellow fever vaccine responses in identical twins. The second paper further reports: The T cell response to vaccination in identical twins was reported by the authors to appear partly convergent and partly personalized. Focusing on identical twins, the study followed the T cell clones that responded to the vaccine, and did so with precision.

This receptor was taken from a woman aged 18-29 years in good health. The chain is made from TRBV5-5 and TRBJ1-2; D gene: possibly TRBD1, on 5 matching bases. Sequenced: CD4+ T cells sorted from blood. The CDR3 has the sequence CASSLRDGANYGYTF. The bases read TGTGCCAGCAGCCTCCGGGACGGAGCTAACTATGGCTACACCTTC.